This TCR beta chain originates from a study of blood T cell repertoires in COVID-19. Study members were between roughly 18 and 89 years old and lived in some 22 US regions. Only in-frame clones appear in the TCRdb table, and some are missing; sequencing was by immunoSEQ multiplex PCR. This table holds just over 300,000 clones, over 75% found once. Germline CDR1 reads MNHEY; CDR2 reads SMNVEV (reference sequence). CDR3 size: 15 residues. With 4 bases removed from V and 2 bases from J, the gap between germline ends came to 14 bases. This clonotype was obtained from a man younger than 45 who had recovered from COVID-19. The genes are TRBV27 and TRBJ1-2; D not resolved. Specimen: PBMCs or T cells enriched from blood (not recorded which). This chain's CDR3 is CASSSSWTGNYGYTF. CDR3 coding DNA: TGTGCCAGCAGTTCCTCATGGACGGGAAACTATGGCTACACCTTC.